This T cell receptor beta chain stems from a study of vaccination and CD4 T cells after COVID-19 (dated 2022 in TCRdb). With regard to the full study: Six males and four females were included in the convalescent cohort, with two Hispanic individuals, seven Caucasians, two Asians and one multiracial person represented. In around nine COVID-19 convalescent patients and a handful of infection-naive healthy vaccine recipients, the spike-specific CD4+ TCR repertoire before mRNA vaccination was compared with the repertoire after mRNA vaccination. Culture stimuli were overlapping spike peptide pools from SARS-CoV-2 and from the common cold coronaviruses HCoV-NL63, HCoV-OC43 and HCoV-229E. Post-vaccine blood samples were collected a median of about 72 days after the second vaccine dose, ranging from roughly 12 to 241 days. Participants received two doses of either the Pfizer-BioNTech BNT162b2 vaccine (n=8) or the Moderna mRNA-1273 vaccine (n=2). Control cultures used a CEFX viral epitope pool as positive control, an HIV-1 Nef peptide pool as negative control, or no peptide. Post-COVID blood samples from convalescent patients were collected a median of 101 days after diagnosis, with a range of 35 to 161 days. An earlier paper using these donors assessed, at the TCR clonotype level, memory CD4+ T cell crossreactivity between SARS-CoV-2 and common cold coronavirus spike proteins. Results the study describes overall, beyond this receptor: The number of convalescent patients in the study was relatively small, and the study did not examine early timepoints following natural infection. In convalescent patients, a median 86.3% of post-vaccine SARS-CoV-2-reactive clones were detected only after vaccination, and vaccine-specific priming was suggested by this finding. The median number of SARS-CoV-2-reactive clonotypes rose from roughly 20 after infection to some 37 after vaccination, but the change was not significant. Nearly all vaccine-specific clones in convalescent patients (304 of 307) were mono-reactive for SARS-CoV-2 spike rather than cross-reactive with common cold coronaviruses.

Turning to this clonotype: Its recognized antigen is unknown. Per-base qualities were not stored, and no clone one base away is much larger.

This specimen's treatment or condition label, per the study, means: roughly ten-day PBMC culture with coronavirus spike peptide pools or control peptides (ViraFEST assay). CD4+ T cells from unexposed donors were collected before the COVID-19 pandemic (2011-2018). To expand antigen-specific T cells with peptide pools and then pick out the expanded clonotypes through TCR sequencing, the study relied on the ViraFEST assay. Over 1.5 million PBMCs per well were cultured in IMDM with roughly 5.2% human AB serum and roughly 10 IU/ml IL-2, plus 10 ug/ml peptide pools. Half of the culture medium was replaced with fresh IL-2-containing medium on days 3 and 7. After approximately 11 days of culture, CD4+ T cells were isolated by negative selection with the EasySep CD4+ T cell isolation kit. As cell number allowed, CD4+ T cells from unexposed donors were tested for reactivity to SARS-CoV-2 S and N and to four common cold coronavirus spike pools. Ficoll-Paque Plus gradient centrifugation was used to isolate PBMCs from whole blood, and the isolated PBMCs were then either used fresh or cryopreserved at -140C. In general, triplicate wells were set up for every culture condition. Leukapheresis product for the unexposed donors was purchased commercially.

The receptor library was made with PCR. DNA from cultured CD4+ T cells was subjected to TCR sequencing with the Oncomine TCR Beta short-read assay at the Johns Hopkins FTIC core. The QIAamp micro DNA kit was used to extract genomic DNA from the cultured CD4+ T cells. Oncomine TCR Beta libraries from cultured CD4+ T cells were pooled using unique dual indexes and sequenced on an Illumina iSeq 100. The original pipeline was this. Non-productive sequences were removed, and CDR3s not starting with C, not ending with F or W, or shorter than 7 amino acids were discarded. The MANAFEST web application was used to identify antigen-specific clonotypes by comparing peptide-stimulated wells against reference wells and other culture wells. For a clone to be called positive, the clone needed an FDR below 0.05, an odds ratio above 5, and a productive frequency above 0.1% in at least two of three replicate wells. A clonotype counted as cross-reactive if it showed significant expansion both in the SARS-CoV-2 spike wells and in at least one common cold coronavirus spike condition. Using R version 3.6.1, CDR3 homology was evaluated through Levenshtein distances (stringdist) along with unrooted phylogenetic trees (ape). The public reads were quality trimmed at Q25 with fastp and then assembled into clones with MiXCR by TCRdb, keeping productive beta chains. CDR3 protein duplicates are merged, each entry listing the most common genes and DNA. The V and J calls, along with clone size, are taken from TCRdb and not from the paper's own processing. The sample table holds approximately 7,100 distinct CDR3 sequences, of which over 50% were seen once. The ten largest clones capture under 40% of the sample.

The CDR3 covers 17 residues, taking in both the cysteine and the phenylalanine. CDR3 DNA is the only sequence kept; it has 51 bases, read in frame from the first base. V is cut by 1 base and J by 4 bases, and the space between the germline ends is 21 bases. The germline V gene encodes CDR1 SGHTS and CDR2 YDEGEE. The material sequenced was CD4+ T cells from blood, cultured in vitro. The rearranged segments are TRBV5-8 and TRBJ2-7; the D gene could be either TRBD1 or TRBD2, each agreeing at 7 bases. The TCR was taken from a human donor in good health. The nucleotide sequence reads TGTGCCAGCAGCTTGTCAGCGGGAACGACAGGGAGGTACGAGCAGTACTTC. This yields the protein CASSLSAGTTGRYEQYF.